What follows are 19 T cell receptor beta chains derived from one specimen sequenced in a study of cytomegalovirus exposure and HLA in healthy donors. PCR was performed using 60 Vbeta and 13 Jbeta primers. Profiling relied on immunoSEQ multiplex PCR, and the TCRdb table lists in-frame clones only, not all of them. The sample gives fewer than 250,000 clones, 80% to 90% of which show up once; about 3% is in the top ten. Sequencing was carried out using PBMCs. These receptors all stem from a man aged 25-40 years in good health and CMV-seronegative.

The chain uses TRBV11-2 and TRBJ2-5; no reliable D call. The CDR3 contains 14 residues. Trimming shortened V by 1 base and J by 3 bases, and 9 bases separated the two germline ends. The germline CDR1 and CDR2 sequences are SGHAT and FQNNGV. In nucleotides, the CDR3 is TGTGCCAGCAGCTTAGTGCAGGTTGAAGAGACCCAGTACTTC. Translation gives CASSLVQVEETQYF.

This clone was detected only once. V is TRBV7-9 and J is TRBJ1-2, with 8 bases identical to TRBD1. This CDR3 contains 16 residues. With V trimmed by 5 bases and J by 3 bases, 11 bases remained unmatched. CDR1 SEHNR and CDR2 FQNEAQ come from the germline V gene (reference sequence). CDR3 region: CASSPRTGNQYYGYTF. The CDR3 region has the DNA TGTGCCAGCAGCCCGCGGACAGGGAATCAGTACTATGGCTACACCTTC.

V and J are TRBV4-3 and TRBJ1-4; a possible D gene is TRBD1 (6 bases). The CDR3 extends over 16 amino acids. Germline loops: CDR1 LGHNA, CDR2 YSLEER. Trimming removed 4 bases from V and 8 bases from J, with 20 bases in between. CDR3 nucleotide sequence: TGCGCCAGCAGCCGGACGTCATCAGGGGTAGGCGAAAAACTGTTTTTT. It specifies CASSRTSSGVGEKLFF.

The chain couples TRBV4-1 to TRBJ2-3; D is undetermined. Germline values: CDR1 MGHRA, CDR2 YSYEKL. Trimming removed 1 base at V and 5 bases at J, with 7 bases between. CDR3 length equals 13 residues. CDR3 DNA sequence: TGCGCCAGCAGCCAAGGTCCTCTAGATACGCAGTATTTT. It is translated as CASSQGPLDTQYF.

The chain couples TRBV5-1 to TRBJ1-1; 7 positions agree with TRBD1. From germline, CDR1 is SGHRS and CDR2 YFSETQ. With 4 bases clipped from V and 0 bases from J, the junction kept 9 bases outside the gene matches. There are 16 residues in the CDR3. CDR3 protein: CASSDPRQGMNTEAFF. The DNA of the CDR3 is TGCGCCAGCAGCGATCCCAGACAGGGCATGAACACTGAAGCTTTCTTT.

V and J are TRBV11-2 and TRBJ2-7; no clear D. Deletions cut 1 base from V and 6 bases from J, with 16 bases between. The CDR3 extends over 15 amino acids. Germline V gene lookup returns CDR1 SGHAT and CDR2 FQNNGV. The CDR3 nucleotides are TGTGCCAGCAGCTTAGGAAGCGCACCTCCGGGCGAGCAGTACTTC. Its translation: CASSLGSAPPGEQYF.

The chain carries TRBV6-5 and TRBJ2-3; the D gene is possibly TRBD2 (6 bases). The germline gives CDR1 MNHEY, CDR2 SVGAGI. V shed 8 bases and J shed 6 bases, with 12 bases lying between them. This CDR3 has 12 residues. The CDR3: CASGDSVDTQYF. The CDR3 bases are TGTGCCAGCGGGGACTCGGTGGATACGCAGTATTTT.

The CDR3 bases are TGTGCCAGCAGCCGAGGGTTCCAAGAGACCCAGTACTTC. It yields the protein CASSRGFQETQYF. J is TRBJ2-5 and V is TRBV7-3; perhaps TRBD2 as D (5 bases). The CDR3 runs 13 residues. CDR1 and CDR2 (germline): SGHTA, FQGTGA. Trimming pared 5 bases from V and 1 base from J, leaving 8 bases between.

This chain joins TRBV28 and TRBJ2-7; the match to TRBD1 covers 8 bases. This CDR3 has 15 amino acids. The J segment lost 2 bases and the V segment lost 3 bases, leaving 6 bases of the junction unmatched. Looked up from germline, CDR1 is MDHEN and CDR2 is SYDVKM. CDR3 protein: CASSLTGVGAYEQYF. In DNA form, the CDR3 reads TGTGCCAGCAGTTTGACAGGGGTGGGAGCCTACGAGCAGTACTTC.

The rearrangement joins TRBV18 to TRBJ1-2; 10 nucleotides align to TRBD1. The germline gives CDR1 KGHSH, CDR2 LQKENI. CDR3 length: 15 residues. Trimming cost V 6 bases and J 4 bases; bases outside gene matches: 8. In DNA, the CDR3 is TGTGCCAGCTCCCCATTTGGACAGGGGGGCTATGGCTACACCTTC. It translates to CASSPFGQGGYGYTF.

A single count supports this clone. The CDR3 is CAQARDRAYNEQFF. CDR3 nucleotides: TGCGCCCAGGCAAGGGACAGAGCTTACAATGAGCAGTTCTTC. This chain connects TRBV23-1 to TRBJ2-1, with 7 bases aligning to TRBD1. TRBV23-1 is designated an ORF whose function remains uncertain. This CDR3 spans 14 amino acids. Losses at the gene ends were 11 bases for V and 4 bases for J; bases not matched to a gene: 11.

The J gene is TRBJ2-7, the V gene TRBV5-1; weak D call: TRBD2 (8 bases). CDR3 length equals 17 residues. The V and J ends lost 0 bases and 2 bases respectively, with 18 bases between them. Germline loops: CDR1 SGHRS, CDR2 YFSETQ. The CDR3 loop is CASSLAGGDRLAYEQYF. The CDR3 DNA reads TGCGCCAGCAGCTTGGCCGGGGGGGACAGACTCGCCTACGAGCAGTACTTC.

This rearrangement joins TRBV29-1 to TRBJ2-3, with a weak D call TRBD2 (5 bases). Between the trimmed V and J ends, which lost 4 bases and 6 bases, there was a span of 17 bases. From germline, CDR1 is SQVTM and CDR2 ANQGSEA. This CDR3 comprises 14 residues. This chain's CDR3 is CSVVSRGSWDTQYF. The CDR3 DNA sequence: TGCAGCGTTGTTTCCCGAGGGTCATGGGATACGCAGTATTTT.

For this clone: The identical CDR3 is also encoded by other nucleotide sequences in the sample. The rearrangement links TRBV18 to TRBJ1-5; no clear D gene. CDR1 and CDR2 (germline): KGHSH, LQKENI. CDR3 size: 14 residues. Trimming shortened V by 2 bases and J by 0 bases, and 5 bases separated the two germline ends. CDR3 loop: CASSPLDSNQPQHF. Written as DNA, the CDR3 is TGTGCCAGCTCACCATTAGATAGCAATCAGCCCCAGCATTTT. Full variable domain (missing parts from reference TRBV18 and TRBJ1-5): NAGVMQNPRHLVRRRGQEARLRCSPMKGHSHVYWYRQLPEEGLKFMVYLQKENIIDESGMPKERFSAEFPKEGPSILRIQQVVRGDSAAYFCASSPLDSNQPQHFGDGTRLSIL.

This chain joins TRBV15 and TRBJ1-6; the D is unclear. Germline CDR1 LNHNV, CDR2 YYDKDF (reference sequence). The CDR3 loop spans 16 amino acids. V was clipped by 2 bases and J by 0 bases, with 8 bases between them. CDR3: CATSRRLSSYNSPLHF. The CDR3 DNA reads TGTGCCACCAGCAGACGCCTTAGCTCCTATAATTCACCCCTCCACTTT.

The rearrangement links TRBV6-5 to TRBJ2-1, with 12 positions matching TRBD2. J lost 0 bases, V lost 8 bases, and 2 bases had no gene match. Germline CDR1 is MNHEY and CDR2 is SVGAGI. The CDR3 loop spans 15 amino acids. The CDR3 region has the DNA TGTGCCAGCGGACTAGCGGGGAGCTCCTACAATGAGCAGTTCTTC. This gives the protein CASGLAGSSYNEQFF.

This chain uses TRBV9 with TRBJ2-2; 8 bases map to TRBD2. Germline CDR1 and CDR2: SGDLS and YYNGEE. Trimming removed 0 bases from V and 5 bases from J; junction bases left unmatched: 9. The CDR3 length is 17 residues. In DNA form, the CDR3 reads TGTGCCAGCAGCGTAGTGGATAGCGGGATGTATACCGGGGAGCTGTTTTTT. Amino acids: CASSVVDSGMYTGELFF.

Worth noting for this clone: An end of the junction does not agree with germline; a read error may underlie this. V usage is TRBV19 and J usage is TRBJ2-6, with D possibly being TRBD1 (6 bases). This CDR3 is 17 amino acids long. Germline CDR1 is LNHDA and CDR2 is SQIVND (reference sequence). In DNA, the CDR3 is TGTGCCAGTAGTAACGTGGCAGGGGTCTCTGGGGCCAGCGTCCTGACTTTC. This translates into CASSNVAGVSGASVLTF.

The chain uses TRBV27 and TRBJ2-3, with TRBD2 identical over 7 bases. V lost 6 bases, J lost 6 bases, and 12 bases stayed unmatched. This CDR3 spans 15 amino acids. Germline-derived CDR1 and CDR2 are MNHEY and SMNVEV (reference sequence). The CDR3 coding sequence is TGTGCCAGCAGCTTGAGCGGGGTATCGTTCGATACGCAGTATTTT. This gives the protein CASSLSGVSFDTQYF.